Here is one TCR beta chain with its context. The data were produced by immunoSEQ multiplex PCR, yet TCRdb's version contains in-frame clones alone and is incomplete. The sample carries under 200,000 clones, about 74% recorded once. This entry comes from a study of blood T cell repertoires in COVID-19. The V gene lost 1 base and the J gene lost 4 bases, with 8 bases spanning the gap. Germline CDR1 and CDR2: SGHVS and FNYEAQ. CDR3 length: 13 amino acids. V is TRBV7-6 and J is TRBJ2-7; unclear D gene. Source material: peripheral blood. The clonotype comes from a woman of 80 years or more with acute or convalescent COVID-19. CDR3 residues: CASSLGVVYEQYF. CDR3 in DNA: TGTGCCAGCAGCTTAGGAGTCGTATACGAGCAGTACTTC.